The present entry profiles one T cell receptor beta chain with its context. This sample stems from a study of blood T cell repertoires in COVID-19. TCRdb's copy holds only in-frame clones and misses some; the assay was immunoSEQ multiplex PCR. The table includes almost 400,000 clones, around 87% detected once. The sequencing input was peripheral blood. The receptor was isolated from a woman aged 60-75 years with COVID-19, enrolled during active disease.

Here the CDR3 reads CASSTDQGARETQYF. The CDR3 DNA reads TGTGCCAGCAGCACGGACCAGGGGGCGCGAGAGACCCAGTACTTC. The chain couples TRBV9 to TRBJ2-5, with TRBD1 matching 8 bases. Unmatched junction bases numbered 9, after V lost 4 bases and J lost 4 bases. The germline V gene has CDR1 SGDLS and CDR2 YYNGEE. The CDR3 sequence is 15 residues long.